The 24 T cell receptor beta chains below were found in one sample sequenced in a study of T cells expressing NK-cell markers. TCRdb derives one entry per CDR3 protein from the 5' RACE reads, leaving out DNA. The table for this sample gives a few hundred thousand distinct CDR3 sequences. Material for sequencing was blood T cells: a sorted CD56 or NKG2C T cell subset, CD4+ or CD8+ T cells, or bulk PBMC T cells (not recorded which). The receptors stem from a young man in good health.

The chain employs TRBV4-3 and TRBJ1-2; the TCRdb call, TRBD1, lacks DNA for checking. The germline gives CDR1 LGHNA, CDR2 YSLEER. CDR3 length: 15 residues. CDR3 sequence reads: CASSQDSRGSNGYTF.

The chain uses TRBV12-3 or TRBV12-4 and TRBJ1-1; TCRdb names TRBD1, which stays unverified in the absence of DNA. The CDR3 runs to 15 residues. The CDR3 reads CASSLSGRGSTEAFF.

The chain links TRBV4-1 to TRBJ1-3. The CDR3 runs 14 residues. Per the germline V gene, CDR1 is MGHRA and CDR2 is YSYEKL. CDR3 sequence reads: CASSQVSGRNTIYF.

V and J are TRBV12-3 or TRBV12-4 and TRBJ1-3. CDR3 length equals 14 residues. This CDR3 is CASSLSSLGNTIYF.

The chain joins TRBV19 to TRBJ1-1; the D call of TRBD1 rests on TCRdb alone, since no DNA is present to check it. The CDR3 contains 19 residues. Germline V gene lookup returns CDR1 LNHDA and CDR2 SQIVND (reference sequence). CDR3: CASRYTGTGGPLPRTEAFF.

The V gene is TRBV5-1, the J gene TRBJ2-3; TCRdb reports TRBD2, a call that lacks DNA to check it against. CDR1 is SGHRS and CDR2 is YFSETQ in the germline V gene. The CDR3 is 16 residues long. This CDR3 is CASSSGASGTTDTQYF.

The gene calls are TRBV20-1 and TRBJ2-3; with no DNA, the TCRdb D assignment of TRBD2 cannot be verified. The germline V gene has CDR1 DFQATT and CDR2 SNEGSKA (reference sequence). The CDR3 runs to 15 residues. The CDR3 here is CSAPHISAGSDTQYF.

The chain recombines TRBV15 with TRBJ1-2; with no DNA, the TCRdb D assignment of TRBD1 cannot be verified. The CDR3 extends over 13 amino acids. CDR1 is LNHNV and CDR2 is YYDKDF in the germline V gene (reference sequence). The CDR3 protein is CATTGQGARGYTF. The full variable domain, with the rest looked up from reference TRBV15 and TRBJ1-2, is DAMVIQNPRYQVTQFGKPVTLSCSQTLNHNVMYWYQQKSSQAPKLLFHYYDKDFNNEADTPDNFQSRRPNTSFCFLDIRSPGLGDTAMYLCATTGQGARGYTFGSGTRLTVV.

This chain joins TRBV6-5 and TRBJ1-5; the TCRdb D gene call, TRBD1, has no DNA to confirm it. This CDR3 has 11 residues. CDR1 MNHEY and CDR2 SVGAGI come from the germline V gene. CDR3: CGEQGNQPQHF.

This chain joins TRBV11-2 and TRBJ2-5; TCRdb's assignment of TRBD2 cannot be checked, as there is no DNA. The CDR3 is 19 amino acids. Germline V gives CDR1 SGHAT, CDR2 FQNNGV. CDR3 sequence: CASSLRLAGGPKYQETQYF.

The V and J genes are TRBV15 and TRBJ2-5; the D call of TRBD1 rests on TCRdb alone, since no DNA is present to check it. Germline V gene data show CDR1 as LNHNV and CDR2 as YYDKDF (reference sequence). The length of the CDR3 is 15 residues. The CDR3 region is CATSKRRVGEETQYF.

The V call is TRBV29-1, the J call TRBJ2-2. The germline V gene encodes CDR1 SQVTM and CDR2 ANQGSEA. CDR3 length: 13 amino acids. CDR3 region: CSVHLSTNGELFF.

This rearrangement joins TRBV7-2 to TRBJ2-7; absent DNA, TCRdb's TRBD1 call cannot be checked. Germline V lookup: CDR1 SGHTA, CDR2 FQGNSA. The CDR3 extends over 14 amino acids. The CDR3 loop reads CASSPRTGTHEQYF.

The chain links TRBV28 to TRBJ2-7; TCRdb selects TRBD1, and the lack of DNA leaves this call unchecked. Germline CDR1 and CDR2: MDHEN and SYDVKM. The CDR3 length is 14 residues. The chain's CDR3 is CASMGRVSSYEQYF.

The chain uses TRBV7-8 and TRBJ2-1; the TRBD2 assignment by TCRdb is unverifiable without DNA. Germline CDR1 is SGHVS and CDR2 is FQNEAQ. The CDR3 loop spans 15 amino acids. CDR3 sequence: CASSSGTSGRLEQFF.

The chain uses TRBV5-1 and TRBJ2-1; the TRBD2 assignment by TCRdb is unverifiable without DNA. The CDR3 has 14 amino acids. Germline CDR1 is SGHRS and CDR2 is YFSETQ. The CDR3 sequence: CASSLLAGTGEQFF.

The rearrangement uses TRBV6-5 and TRBJ2-7; TCRdb's D call of TRBD1 is untestable without DNA. The CDR3 extends over 15 amino acids. Germline V gene sequence: CDR1 MNHEY, CDR2 SVGAGI. CDR3: CASSYSGTGWYEQYF.

This chain uses TRBV9 with TRBJ2-7; TCRdb selects TRBD2, and the lack of DNA leaves this call unchecked. The CDR3 covers 18 residues. The germline CDR1 and CDR2 sequences are SGDLS and YYNGEE. CDR3 region: CASSLGTSGPYRSYEQYF.

V is TRBV20-1 and J is TRBJ2-3. CDR1 DFQATT and CDR2 SNEGSKA come from the germline V gene (reference sequence). This CDR3 is built from 17 residues. This CDR3 is CSARGVQSGTSTDTQYF.

The V gene is TRBV4-3, the J gene TRBJ1-2. CDR1 and CDR2 (germline): LGHNA, YSLEER. The CDR3 loop spans 15 amino acids. CDR3 protein: CASSLNRALGYGYTF.

The chain joins TRBV27 to TRBJ2-1; TCRdb picks TRBD2, but there is no DNA to check that call. The CDR3 length is 16 residues. Germline V gene data show CDR1 as MNHEY and CDR2 as SMNVEV (reference sequence). This CDR3 reads CASSGRTSGKRDEQFF.

This chain connects TRBV4-3 to TRBJ2-1; no DNA is available, so the TRBD2 call from TCRdb remains unchecked. CDR1 and CDR2 (germline): LGHNA, YSLEER. The CDR3 runs 14 residues. The chain's CDR3 is CASSQSSGNNEQFF.

The V call is TRBV12-3 or TRBV12-4, the J call TRBJ2-2; TCRdb lists TRBD2, though no DNA is available to test this call. The CDR3 spans 16 residues. The CDR3 sequence is CASSFEVPSGTGELFF.

The rearrangement links TRBV28 to TRBJ2-1; the D call of TRBD1 rests on TCRdb alone, since no DNA is present to check it. Germline V gene lookup returns CDR1 MDHEN and CDR2 SYDVKM. The CDR3 is 16 amino acids. The CDR3 loop reads CASSPKGTGGYNEQFF.